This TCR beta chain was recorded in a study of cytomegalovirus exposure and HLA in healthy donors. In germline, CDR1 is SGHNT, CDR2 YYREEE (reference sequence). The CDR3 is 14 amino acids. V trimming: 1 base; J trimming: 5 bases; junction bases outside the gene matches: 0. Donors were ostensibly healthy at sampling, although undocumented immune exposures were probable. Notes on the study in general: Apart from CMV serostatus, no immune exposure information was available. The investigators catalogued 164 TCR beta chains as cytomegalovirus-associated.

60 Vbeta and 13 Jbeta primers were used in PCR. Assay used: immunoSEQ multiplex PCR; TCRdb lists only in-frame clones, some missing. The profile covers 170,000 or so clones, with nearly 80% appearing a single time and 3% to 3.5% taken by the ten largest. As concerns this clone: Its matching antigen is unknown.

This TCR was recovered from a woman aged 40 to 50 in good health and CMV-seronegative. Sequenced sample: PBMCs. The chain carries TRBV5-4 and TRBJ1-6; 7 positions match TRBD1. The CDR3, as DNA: TGTGCCAGCAGCTTGCAGGGGGATAATTCACCCCTCCACTTT. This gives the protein CASSLQGDNSPLHF.